A single sample is the source of the 8 T cell receptor beta chains below, sequenced in a study of radiation and T cells in renal cell carcinoma. Time point defined: baseline pretreatment blood. Treatment noted: 15 Gy SBRT to primary tumor, nephrectomy 4 weeks later. Method: immunoSEQ multiplex PCR; TCRdb's copy keeps in-frame clones and lacks some. The sample has 130,000 to 150,000 clones, more than 70% seen once. Source: blood, taken from a patient whose treatment included radiotherapy and nephrectomy. These receptors were collected from a woman between 50 and 59 years old with renal cell carcinoma.

The gene calls are TRBV7-8 and TRBJ2-1, with a weak D call TRBD2 (5 bases). The length of the CDR3 is 15 residues. The V end was cut by 1 base, the J end by 4 bases, with 11 bases between. The germline CDR1 and CDR2 sequences are SGHVS and FQNEAQ. The CDR3 sequence is CASSLDGGSYNEQFF. CDR3 in DNA: TGTGCCAGCAGCTTAGATGGCGGGTCGTACAATGAGCAGTTCTTC.

The gene calls are TRBV19 and TRBJ2-2; D may be TRBD1 (6 bases). The CDR3 is 18 amino acids. V lost 6 bases, J lost 0 bases, and 20 bases lay in between. Germline V gives CDR1 LNHDA, CDR2 SQIVND (reference sequence). CDR3 sequence reads: CASRIGGVGAANTGELFF. In DNA form, the CDR3 reads TGTGCCAGTAGAATTGGGGGAGTGGGGGCAGCGAACACCGGGGAGCTGTTTTTT.

V usage is TRBV11-3 and J usage is TRBJ2-3; D uncertain. Germline loops: CDR1 SGHNT, CDR2 YENEEA. V shed 0 bases and J shed 1 base, with 11 bases lying between them. CDR3 length: 16 residues. Here the CDR3 DNA reads TGTGCCAGCAGCTTAGAGGGGTCTGGGGGCACAGATACGCAGTATTTT. Residues: CASSLEGSGGTDTQYF.

The chain recombines TRBV10-3 with TRBJ1-2, with 9 bases that match TRBD1. The CDR3 sequence is 14 residues long. CDR1 ENHRY and CDR2 SYGVKD come from the germline V gene. The junction had 6 bases not matched to a gene; V was cut back by 2 bases and J by 8 bases. The CDR3 DNA is TGTGCCATCAGTGAGGAACAGGGGGCGTTCGGCTACACCTTC. Amino acid sequence: CAISEEQGAFGYTF.

CDR3 nucleotide sequence: TGTGCCAGCAGCCAAGAAGATCACCGAAGCTATGGCTACACCTTC. It specifies CASSQEDHRSYGYTF. J is TRBJ1-2 and V is TRBV4-2; D not certain. CDR3 length: 15 residues. Between the trimmed V and J ends, which lost 0 bases and 4 bases, there was a span of 12 bases. CDR1 is LGHNA, CDR2 YNFKEQ, per germline.

The genes are TRBV11-2 and TRBJ1-4; 8 bases align to TRBD1. V was pared by 5 bases and J by 7 bases, with 9 bases of the junction left unmatched. Germline V gives CDR1 SGHAT, CDR2 FQNNGV. The CDR3 contains 15 residues. CDR3 nucleotides: TGTGCCAGCAGCCCCCTGACAGGGGTTGGTGAAAAACTGTTTTTT. Translating it yields CASSPLTGVGEKLFF. The full variable domain, its missing parts supplied by reference TRBV11-2 and TRBJ1-4, is EAGVAQSPRYKIIEKRQSVAFWCNPISGHATLYWYQQILGQGPKLLIQFQNNGVVDDSQLPKDRFSAERLKGVDSTLKIQPAKLEDSAVYLCASSPLTGVGEKLFFGSGTQLSVL.

J is TRBJ2-1 and V is TRBV7-8; 10 nucleotides agree with TRBD1. The CDR3 spans 15 residues. Trimming removed 3 bases from V and 6 bases from J; junction bases left unmatched: 5. CDR1 and CDR2 from the germline V gene are SGHVS and FQNEAQ. The CDR3 DNA sequence: TGTGCCAGCAGCTTCGGAGGACAGGGGGTCAATGAGCAGTTCTTC. Translating gives CASSFGGQGVNEQFF.

The table lists this clone with a few counts. The CDR3 bases are TGCGCCAGCAGCCCACTACAGGGACGGGGCTACACCTTC. As protein: CASSPLQGRGYTF. The J gene is TRBJ1-2, the V gene TRBV4-1; tentative D call: TRBD1 (6 bases). This CDR3 spans 13 amino acids. Germline V CDR1 and CDR2: MGHRA, YSYEKL. V lost 4 bases and J 8 bases, leaving 14 bases between the germline ends.